One sample yielded the 16 T cell receptor beta chains listed below, sequenced in a study of shared clonotypes between healthy human individuals. The repertoire was sequenced with immunoSEQ multiplex PCR; TCRdb's copy has only in-frame clones and lacks some. The repertoire includes 150,000 to 200,000 clones, 85% to 95% of them detected once, and approximately 0.07% sits in the top ten. Material for sequencing was naive CD4+ T cells sorted from blood. Subset indicated: CD45RA+ positively selected. The receptor set was obtained from a woman aged 25 to 45 in good health.

The V call is TRBV30, the J call TRBJ1-6, with D unclear. Germline V gene data show CDR1 as GTSNPN and CDR2 as SVGIG (reference sequence). The CDR3 loop spans 13 amino acids. Deletions cut 2 bases from V and 3 bases from J, with 5 bases between. The CDR3 sequence is CAWSKYYNSPLHF. CDR3 nucleotides: TGTGCCTGGAGTAAATACTATAATTCACCCCTCCACTTT.

This clone was detected only once. This chain links TRBV4-1 with TRBJ1-4; 7 positions match TRBD1. This CDR3 region has 17 residues. Germline V gene lookup returns CDR1 MGHRA and CDR2 YSYEKL. The V gene end was trimmed by 0 bases and the J gene end by 2 bases; junction bases not matched to a gene: 6. The DNA of the CDR3 is TGCGCCAGCAGCCAAGATAGGGAACAGGGGACTAATGAAAAACTGTTTTTT. Translating gives CASSQDREQGTNEKLFF.

This chain connects TRBV7-2 to TRBJ2-7; 9 bases fit TRBD2. V lost 2 bases, J lost 2 bases, and 4 bases stayed unmatched. CDR1 and CDR2 (germline): SGHTA, FQGNSA. The CDR3 runs to 15 residues. For the CDR3, the DNA is TGTGCCAGCAGCTTATTTGCTAGCGGGACCTACGAGCAGTACTTC. Translation gives CASSLFASGTYEQYF. The whole variable domain, remainder taken from reference TRBV7-2 and TRBJ2-7, is GAGVSQSPSNKVTEKGKDVELRCDPISGHTALYWYRQSLGQGLEFLIYFQGNSAPDKSGLPSDRFSAERTGGSVSTLTIQRTQQEDSAVYLCASSLFASGTYEQYFGPGTRLTVT.

The CDR3 protein is CSATTGLYGYTF. CDR3 DNA: TGCAGCGCCACGACAGGCCTCTATGGCTACACCTTC. The chain combines TRBV29-1 with TRBJ1-2, with a tentative D call TRBD1 (6 bases). Germline values: CDR1 SQVTM, CDR2 ANQGSEA. The CDR3 has 12 residues. The V and J ends lost 7 bases and 4 bases respectively, with 13 bases between them.

The rearrangement joins TRBV13 to TRBJ2-6, with D unclear. The CDR3 is 14 residues long. Germline-derived CDR1 and CDR2 are PRHDT and FYEKMQ (reference sequence). Trimming stripped 5 bases from V and 2 bases from J, with 7 bases between. The CDR3 reads CASSRSAGANVLTF. Here the CDR3 DNA reads TGTGCCAGCAGCCGGTCAGCTGGGGCCAACGTCCTGACTTTC.

The chain couples TRBV5-4 to TRBJ1-6; D gene uncertain. Trimming stripped 3 bases from V and 6 bases from J, with 10 bases between. There are 14 residues in the CDR3. Per germline, CDR1 SGHNT and CDR2 YYREEE (reference sequence). In DNA, the CDR3 is TGTGCCAGCAGCTCCGACATAGTTAATTCACCCCTCCACTTT. Protein: CASSSDIVNSPLHF.

The rearrangement links TRBV4-2 to TRBJ2-5, with 9 bases fitting TRBD2. This CDR3 has 12 amino acids. J lost 4 bases, V lost 9 bases, and 3 bases had no gene match. CDR1 is LGHNA and CDR2 is YNFKEQ in the germline V gene. The CDR3 DNA reads TGTGCCAGTAGCGGGAGAGGAGAGACCCAGTACTTC. Translation gives CASSGRGETQYF.

The chain is built from TRBV2 and TRBJ2-1, with D unresolved. This CDR3 has 10 amino acids. The germline V and J ends were trimmed by 3 bases and 13 bases, with 7 bases remaining between them. Looked up from germline, CDR1 is SNHLY and CDR2 is FYNNEI. The CDR3 protein is CASSDYSQFF. The DNA for the CDR3 is TGTGCCAGCAGTGACTATTCTCAGTTCTTC.

This chain links TRBV28 with TRBJ2-7; TRBD1 matches at 7 bases. CDR3 length: 14 amino acids. Germline V CDR1 and CDR2: MDHEN, SYDVKM. The junction had 7 bases not matched to a gene; V was cut back by 6 bases and J by 2 bases. CDR3 sequence (DNA): TGTGCCAGCAGCCTGACAGGGAGCACCTACGAGCAGTACTTC. It codes for CASSLTGSTYEQYF.

The chain couples TRBV5-4 to TRBJ2-3; weak D call: TRBD2 (5 bases). V lost 0 bases, J lost 4 bases, and 9 bases lay in between. Looked up from germline, CDR1 is SGHNT and CDR2 is YYREEE (reference sequence). The CDR3 consists of 14 residues. CDR3 in amino acids: CASSLELVADTQYF. The DNA for the CDR3 is TGTGCCAGCAGCTTGGAACTAGTAGCAGATACGCAGTATTTT.

The chain employs TRBV5-8 and TRBJ2-5; the match to TRBD2 covers 9 bases. This CDR3 has 15 amino acids. V was pared by 4 bases and J by 5 bases, with 9 bases of the junction left unmatched. CDR1 and CDR2 (germline): SGHTS, YDEGEE. CDR3 bases: TGTGCCAGCAGCCCCGGCGGGAGGGCCGATGAGACCCAGTACTTC. This translates into CASSPGGRADETQYF.

This chain joins TRBV21-1 and TRBJ1-5. TRBV21-1 is noted as a pseudogene. This CDR3 spans 17 amino acids. The CDR3 DNA is TGTGCCAGCAGCCCTCCGGGAGGGGGCTATAGCAATCAGCCCCAGCATTTT. It encodes CASSPPGGGYSNQPQHF.

The chain carries TRBV5-1 and TRBJ1-1; D remains unclear. Trimming took 1 base from V and 0 from J, leaving 4 bases between them. Germline-derived CDR1 and CDR2 are SGHRS and YFSETQ. This CDR3 has 13 amino acids. The CDR3 spells CASSLTVNTEAFF. Written as DNA, the CDR3 is TGCGCCAGCAGCTTGACAGTGAACACTGAAGCTTTCTTT.

The chain carries TRBV5-6 and TRBJ1-3; D gene ambiguous. The CDR3 length is 15 residues. Per the germline V gene, CDR1 is SGHDT and CDR2 is YYEEEE. Trimming left V 1 base short and J 0 bases short, with 8 bases between. The chain's CDR3 is CASSLISGSGNTIYF. The CDR3 nucleotides read TGTGCCAGCAGCTTGATTTCCGGCTCTGGAAACACCATATATTTT.

The V call is TRBV5-4, the J call TRBJ2-5; 7 bases are shared with TRBD2. V trimming: 7 bases; J trimming: 5 bases; junction bases outside the gene matches: 8. Germline V gene lookup returns CDR1 SGHNT and CDR2 YYREEE (reference sequence). This CDR3 contains 13 residues. Written as DNA, the CDR3 is TGTGCCAGCGGACTAGTTTCGGCGGAGACCCAGTACTTC. Amino acids: CASGLVSAETQYF.

The chain couples TRBV28 to TRBJ2-7; TRBD1 matches 7 bases. The CDR3 totals 17 residues. Trimming took 4 bases from V and 3 from J; bases not matched to a gene: 15. Germline loops: CDR1 MDHEN, CDR2 SYDVKM. DNA of the CDR3: TGTGCCAGCAGTTCACTCTCGGGACAGCGAATTATCTACGAGCAGTACTTC. Protein product: CASSSLSGQRIIYEQYF.